The entry below describes one T cell receptor beta chain. The data are from a study of cytomegalovirus exposure and HLA in healthy donors. Using immunoSEQ multiplex PCR, the repertoire was profiled, and TCRdb retains in-frame clones only, with some absent. The table lists roughly 150,000 clones, around four fifths of them singletons. J was trimmed by 6 bases and V by 4 bases; bases with no gene match: 7. CDR3 length: 14 amino acids. CDR1 and CDR2 (germline): LGHNA, YSLEER. The chain links TRBV4-3 to TRBJ2-7; 9 bases fit TRBD1. This sequence was found in a young man in good health and CMV-seropositive. The sample comprised PBMCs. The CDR3: CASSPGQGTTEQYF. As DNA, the CDR3 is TGCGCCAGCAGCCCGGGACAGGGAACGACCGAGCAGTACTTC.